This TCR beta chain was observed in a study of blood T cell repertoires in COVID-19. V was pared by 3 bases and J by 7 bases, with 3 bases between. The CDR3 totals 10 residues. Germline CDR1 is SGHNT and CDR2 is YENEEA. Data came from immunoSEQ multiplex PCR; TCRdb stores just in-frame clones and leaves some out. The table includes over 150,000 clones, 84% detected once. The chain uses TRBV11-3 and TRBJ1-2; no reliable D call. This TCR came from a human donor in a cohort sampled during active COVID-19. The sample was peripheral blood. CDR3 loop: CASSFGGYTF. DNA of the CDR3: TGTGCCAGCAGCTTCGGTGGCTACACCTTC.